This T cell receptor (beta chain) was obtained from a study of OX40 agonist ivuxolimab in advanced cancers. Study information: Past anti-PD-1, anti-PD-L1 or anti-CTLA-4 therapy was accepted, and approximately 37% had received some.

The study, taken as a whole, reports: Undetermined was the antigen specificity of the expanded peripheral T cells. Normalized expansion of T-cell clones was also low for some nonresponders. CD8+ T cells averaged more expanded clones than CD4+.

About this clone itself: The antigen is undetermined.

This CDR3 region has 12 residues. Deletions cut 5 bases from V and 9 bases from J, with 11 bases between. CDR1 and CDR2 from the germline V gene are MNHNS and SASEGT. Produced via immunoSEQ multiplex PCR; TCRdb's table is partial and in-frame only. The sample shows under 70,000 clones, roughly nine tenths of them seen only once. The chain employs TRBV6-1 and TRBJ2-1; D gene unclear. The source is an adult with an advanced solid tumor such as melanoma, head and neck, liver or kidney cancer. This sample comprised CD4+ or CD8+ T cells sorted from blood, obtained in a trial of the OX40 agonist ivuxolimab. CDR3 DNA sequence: TGTGCCAGCAGTCCTTGGGGTTTTGAGCAGTTCTTC. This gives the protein CASSPWGFEQFF.